This T cell receptor beta chain was profiled in a study of blood T cell repertoires in COVID-19. Study at large: Sites across the United States, Italy and Spain contributed samples from acute and convalescent COVID-19.

Some clones are missing from TCRdb's copy, which holds only in-frame ones; the method was immunoSEQ multiplex PCR. The sample consists of 150,000 to 200,000 clones, 80% to 90% of them appearing once. V was trimmed by 8 bases and J by 9 bases, leaving 17 bases between them. Per the germline V gene, CDR1 is SQVTM and CDR2 is ANQGSEA. There are 12 residues in the CDR3. This TCR came from a human donor with active or convalescent COVID-19. The donor label of this sample is uncertain. V gene TRBV29-1 combines with J gene TRBJ2-1; D is possibly TRBD2 (6 bases). The sample comprised peripheral blood. As DNA, the CDR3 is TGCAGCCCAACGGTACTAGCACGTGAGCAGTTCTTC. Its protein product is CSPTVLAREQFF.